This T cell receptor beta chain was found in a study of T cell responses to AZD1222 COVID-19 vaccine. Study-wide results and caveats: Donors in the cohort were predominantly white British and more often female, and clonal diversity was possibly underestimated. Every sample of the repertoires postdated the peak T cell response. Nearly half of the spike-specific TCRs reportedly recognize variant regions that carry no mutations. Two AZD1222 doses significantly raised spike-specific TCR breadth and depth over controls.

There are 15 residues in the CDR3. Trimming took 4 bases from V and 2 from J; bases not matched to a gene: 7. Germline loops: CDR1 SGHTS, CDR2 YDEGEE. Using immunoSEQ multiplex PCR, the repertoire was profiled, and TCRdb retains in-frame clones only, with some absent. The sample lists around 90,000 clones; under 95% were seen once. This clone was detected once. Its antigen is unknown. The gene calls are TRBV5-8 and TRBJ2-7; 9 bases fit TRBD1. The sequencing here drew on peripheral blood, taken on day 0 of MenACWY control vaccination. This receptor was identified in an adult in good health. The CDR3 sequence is CASSPRGQGPYEQYF. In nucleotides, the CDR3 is TGTGCCAGCAGCCCAAGGGGACAGGGTCCCTACGAGCAGTACTTC.